The rows below give T cell receptor beta chains drawn from one sample of a study of blood T cell repertoires in COVID-19. Some clones are missing from TCRdb's copy, which holds only in-frame ones; the method was immunoSEQ multiplex PCR. Of some 210,000 clones listed, roughly 78% are singletons. The sequenced sample consisted of peripheral blood. These receptors all stem from a woman between 40 and 55 years old with acute or convalescent COVID-19. The CDR3 runs from the conserved cysteine through the conserved F or W. Fields, in order: clone size, D gene, J gene, V gene, CDR3 length, CDR3 protein, CDR3 DNA. The D gene is left open where the match is weak. For some rows the clone size is stated as once, few or many, or as a class when expanded; others skip it.

abundance: -
d_gene: TRBD1
j_gene: TRBJ1-3
v_gene: TRBV7-6
len: 17
CDR3aa: CASSLSGQGVSGNTIYF
CDR3nt: TGTGCCAGCAGCTTATCAGGACAGGGCGTCTCTGGAAACACCATATATTTT

abundance: -
d_gene: -
j_gene: TRBJ1-1
v_gene: TRBV18
len: 13
CDR3aa: CASSRTGYTEAFF
CDR3nt: TGTGCCAGCTCACGAACAGGCTACACTGAAGCTTTCTTT

abundance: few
d_gene: -
j_gene: TRBJ1-5
v_gene: TRBV27
len: 15
CDR3aa: CASSLLRTENQPQHF
CDR3nt: TGTGCCAGCAGTCTTCTCCGGACAGAAAATCAGCCCCAGCATTTT

abundance: -
d_gene: -
j_gene: TRBJ2-5
v_gene: TRBV3-1/TRBV3-2
len: 14
CDR3aa: CASSQDSRAETQYF
CDR3nt: TGTGCCAGCAGCCAAGATTCGCGCGCGGAGACCCAGTACTTC

abundance: -
d_gene: TRBD2
j_gene: TRBJ2-2
v_gene: TRBV4-1
len: 15
CDR3aa: CASSHRAGLDGELFF
CDR3nt: TGCGCCAGCAGCCACCGAGCGGGGCTGGACGGGGAGCTGTTTTTT

abundance: -
d_gene: TRBD2
j_gene: TRBJ2-1
v_gene: TRBV19
len: 20
CDR3aa: CASSSGLAGGYFSSYNEQFF
CDR3nt: TGTGCCAGTAGCTCAGGGTTGGCGGGGGGGTATTTTAGCTCCTACAATGAGCAGTTCTTC

abundance: -
d_gene: TRBD2
j_gene: TRBJ2-3
v_gene: TRBV6-6
len: 15
CDR3aa: CATHRAGGEVDTQYF
CDR3nt: TGTGCCACCCACCGGGCGGGGGGGGAGGTAGATACGCAGTATTTT

abundance: -
d_gene: TRBD2
j_gene: TRBJ2-1
v_gene: TRBV7-9
len: 14
CDR3aa: CACLGLAGYNEQFF
CDR3nt: TGTGCCTGCCTGGGACTAGCGGGGTACAATGAGCAGTTCTTC

abundance: once
d_gene: TRBD2
j_gene: TRBJ2-7
v_gene: TRBV24-1
len: 15
CDR3aa: CATSGPRAGVYEQYF
CDR3nt: TGTGCCACCAGTGGTCCCAGAGCGGGAGTCTACGAGCAGTACTTC

abundance: -
d_gene: -
j_gene: TRBJ1-1
v_gene: TRBV5-8
len: 15
CDR3aa: CASSRKTRMNTEAFF
CDR3nt: TGTGCCAGCAGCCGAAAGACAAGAATGAACACTGAAGCTTTCTTT

abundance: -
d_gene: -
j_gene: TRBJ2-7
v_gene: TRBV6-1
len: 12
CDR3aa: CASSEPGDEQYF
CDR3nt: TGTGCCAGCAGTGAACCCGGAGACGAGCAGTACTTC

abundance: -
d_gene: -
j_gene: TRBJ1-2
v_gene: TRBV12-3/TRBV12-4
len: 13
CDR3aa: CASSFWRNYGYTF
CDR3nt: TGTGCCAGCAGTTTCTGGCGGAACTATGGCTACACCTTC

abundance: once
d_gene: -
j_gene: TRBJ1-5
v_gene: TRBV3-1/TRBV3-2
len: 13
CDR3aa: CASSQDYNLPQHF
CDR3nt: TGTGCCAGCAGCCAAGATTATAATTTGCCCCAGCATTTT

abundance: -
d_gene: TRBD2
j_gene: TRBJ2-1
v_gene: TRBV18
len: 16
CDR3aa: CASSLGLAGAHNEQFF
CDR3nt: TGTGCCAGCTCACTTGGACTAGCGGGAGCCCACAATGAGCAGTTCTTC

abundance: -
d_gene: TRBD1
j_gene: TRBJ2-7
v_gene: TRBV3-1/TRBV3-2
len: 13
CDR3aa: CASSPRQGREQYF
CDR3nt: TGTGCCAGCAGCCCACGACAGGGCCGGGAGCAGTACTTC

abundance: -
d_gene: TRBD1
j_gene: TRBJ2-2
v_gene: TRBV7-2
len: 16
CDR3aa: CASSHPKGQPTGELFF
CDR3nt: TGTGCCAGCAGCCACCCCAAGGGACAGCCCACCGGGGAGCTGTTTTTT

abundance: few
d_gene: -
j_gene: TRBJ2-7
v_gene: TRBV6-1
len: 14
CDR3aa: CASSEGSGPLEQYF
CDR3nt: TGTGCCAGCAGTGAAGGGTCAGGGCCCCTTGAGCAGTACTTC

abundance: once
d_gene: -
j_gene: TRBJ1-1
v_gene: TRBV6-2/TRBV6-3
len: 13
CDR3aa: CASSLLGHTEAFF
CDR3nt: TGTGCCAGCAGCCTCCTTGGGCACACTGAAGCTTTCTTT

abundance: -
d_gene: TRBD1
j_gene: TRBJ2-7
v_gene: TRBV11-3
len: 13
CDR3aa: CASSPDRGREQYF
CDR3nt: TGTGCCAGCAGCCCGGACAGGGGGCGGGAGCAGTACTTC

abundance: -
d_gene: TRBD1
j_gene: TRBJ1-1
v_gene: TRBV11-2
len: 14
CDR3aa: CASSDGTANTEAFF
CDR3nt: TGTGCCAGCAGCGACGGGACAGCCAACACTGAAGCTTTCTTT

abundance: -
d_gene: -
j_gene: TRBJ2-5
v_gene: TRBV7-2
len: 14
CDR3aa: CASSFRRVGETQYF
CDR3nt: TGTGCCAGCAGCTTTCGACGGGTTGGCGAGACCCAGTACTTC

abundance: -
d_gene: TRBD1
j_gene: TRBJ2-3
v_gene: TRBV14
len: 16
CDR3aa: CASSPRTGGFTDTQYF
CDR3nt: TGTGCCAGCAGCCCAAGGACAGGGGGCTTCACAGATACGCAGTATTTT

abundance: -
d_gene: TRBD1
j_gene: TRBJ2-3
v_gene: TRBV7-6
len: 15
CDR3aa: CASSQGQGALDTQYF
CDR3nt: TGTGCCAGCAGCCAGGGACAGGGGGCCTTAGATACGCAGTATTTT

abundance: many
d_gene: -
j_gene: TRBJ1-2
v_gene: TRBV3-1/TRBV3-2
len: 15
CDR3aa: CASSQEHPDSYGYTF
CDR3nt: TGTGCCAGCAGCCAAGAACACCCTGACTCCTATGGCTACACCTTC

abundance: few
d_gene: -
j_gene: TRBJ2-2
v_gene: TRBV5-1
len: 17
CDR3aa: CASSLSIGAMNTGELFF
CDR3nt: TGCGCCAGCAGCTTGTCTATAGGGGCGATGAACACCGGGGAGCTGTTTTTT

abundance: -
d_gene: -
j_gene: TRBJ1-4
v_gene: TRBV11-2
len: 16
CDR3aa: CASSPLRGARDEKLFF
CDR3nt: TGTGCCAGCAGCCCCCTCCGGGGGGCGCGGGATGAAAAACTGTTTTTT

abundance: -
d_gene: -
j_gene: TRBJ2-1
v_gene: TRBV6-4
len: 13
CDR3aa: CASSDGADREQFF
CDR3nt: TGTGCCAGCAGTGACGGGGCAGACCGTGAGCAGTTCTTC

abundance: -
d_gene: TRBD2
j_gene: TRBJ2-3
v_gene: TRBV11-3
len: 16
CDR3aa: CASSILLAGGTDTQYF
CDR3nt: TGTGCCAGCAGCATCTTACTAGCGGGGGGTACAGATACGCAGTATTTT

abundance: -
d_gene: -
j_gene: TRBJ1-1
v_gene: TRBV6-6
len: 13
CDR3aa: CASSPKTGNDPFF
CDR3nt: TGTGCCAGCAGCCCCAAAACGGGTAACGATCCTTTCTTT

abundance: -
d_gene: TRBD1
j_gene: TRBJ2-7
v_gene: TRBV18
len: 14
CDR3aa: CASSPRDSGYEQYF
CDR3nt: TGTGCCAGCTCACCACGGGACAGCGGCTACGAGCAGTACTTC

abundance: -
d_gene: -
j_gene: TRBJ1-3
v_gene: TRBV2
len: 17
CDR3aa: CASSEEGPGKPKNTIYF
CDR3nt: TGTGCCAGCAGTGAAGAGGGCCCAGGGAAGCCGAAAAACACCATATATTTT

abundance: -
d_gene: TRBD1
j_gene: TRBJ2-3
v_gene: TRBV27
len: 14
CDR3aa: CASSFGTGGDTQYF
CDR3nt: TGTGCCAGCAGTTTCGGGACAGGGGGAGATACGCAGTATTTT

abundance: -
d_gene: TRBD2
j_gene: TRBJ2-3
v_gene: TRBV3-1/TRBV3-2
len: 14
CDR3aa: CASSQAAGADTQYF
CDR3nt: TGTGCCAGCAGCCAAGCCGCGGGGGCAGATACGCAGTATTTT

abundance: -
d_gene: TRBD2
j_gene: TRBJ2-7
v_gene: TRBV7-3
len: 15
CDR3aa: CASSLRGEGSYEQYF
CDR3nt: TGTGCCAGCAGCCTACGCGGGGAGGGTTCCTACGAGCAGTACTTC

abundance: -
d_gene: TRBD1
j_gene: TRBJ1-4
v_gene: TRBV4-1
len: 16
CDR3aa: CASAGQGVPTNEKLFF
CDR3nt: TGCGCCAGTGCGGGACAGGGTGTACCAACTAATGAAAAACTGTTTTTT

abundance: -
d_gene: -
j_gene: TRBJ1-2
v_gene: TRBV9
len: 16
CDR3aa: CASSVSSGQLFYGYTF
CDR3nt: TGTGCCAGCAGCGTAAGTTCCGGACAGCTATTCTATGGCTACACCTTC

abundance: -
d_gene: -
j_gene: TRBJ2-2
v_gene: TRBV13
len: 11
CDR3aa: CASTIAGELFF
CDR3nt: TGTGCCAGCACCATAGCCGGGGAGCTGTTTTTT

abundance: few
d_gene: -
j_gene: TRBJ1-5
v_gene: TRBV5-8
len: 13
CDR3aa: CASSLIRGQPQHF
CDR3nt: TGTGCCAGCAGCTTGATCAGGGGTCAGCCCCAGCATTTT

abundance: -
d_gene: -
j_gene: TRBJ2-1
v_gene: TRBV19
len: 15
CDR3aa: CASIHRGASYNEQFF
CDR3nt: TGTGCCAGTATCCATCGGGGGGCCTCCTACAATGAGCAGTTCTTC

abundance: -
d_gene: TRBD2
j_gene: TRBJ2-1
v_gene: TRBV7-3
len: 14
CDR3aa: CASSLGGGYNEQFF
CDR3nt: TGTGCCAGCAGCTTAGGCGGGGGGTACAATGAGCAGTTCTTC

abundance: -
d_gene: TRBD1
j_gene: TRBJ1-6
v_gene: TRBV5-1
len: 17
CDR3aa: CASSKRTGGSVSSPLHF
CDR3nt: TGCGCCAGCAGCAAAAGGACAGGGGGTAGTGTGAGTTCACCCCTCCACTTT

abundance: -
d_gene: -
j_gene: TRBJ1-1
v_gene: TRBV10-1
len: 10
CDR3aa: CARGETEAFF
CDR3nt: TGCGCCAGAGGAGAGACTGAAGCTTTCTTT

abundance: -
d_gene: TRBD2
j_gene: TRBJ2-1
v_gene: TRBV6-4
len: 15
CDR3aa: CASTSSSGGYNEQFF
CDR3nt: TGTGCCAGCACCTCCTCTAGCGGGGGCTACAATGAGCAGTTCTTC

abundance: -
d_gene: -
j_gene: TRBJ2-3
v_gene: TRBV6-4
len: 14
CDR3aa: CASSDGEGEDTQYF
CDR3nt: TGTGCCAGCAGTGACGGCGAGGGTGAAGATACGCAGTATTTT

abundance: -
d_gene: TRBD1
j_gene: TRBJ2-3
v_gene: TRBV5-1
len: 15
CDR3aa: CASSGRQGITDTQYF
CDR3nt: TGCGCCAGCAGCGGGCGACAGGGGATCACAGATACGCAGTATTTT

abundance: -
d_gene: -
j_gene: TRBJ2-7
v_gene: TRBV2
len: 15
CDR3aa: CASSDRAQSSYEQYF
CDR3nt: TGTGCCAGCAGTGACAGGGCCCAGAGCTCCTACGAGCAGTACTTC

abundance: -
d_gene: -
j_gene: TRBJ2-5
v_gene: TRBV7-2
len: 14
CDR3aa: CASSLAGQLTAQYF
CDR3nt: TGTGCCAGCAGCTTAGCGGGCCAGCTAACTGCCCAGTACTTC

abundance: -
d_gene: -
j_gene: TRBJ1-5
v_gene: TRBV10-3
len: 16
CDR3aa: CAISSGAGGLGQPQHF
CDR3nt: TGTGCCATCAGTTCCGGGGCGGGGGGCTTGGGTCAGCCCCAGCATTTT

abundance: -
d_gene: -
j_gene: TRBJ2-6
v_gene: TRBV2
len: 18
CDR3aa: CASCPTGPRPSGANVLTF
CDR3nt: TGTGCCAGCTGCCCAACAGGGCCCCGTCCCTCTGGGGCCAACGTCCTGACTTTC